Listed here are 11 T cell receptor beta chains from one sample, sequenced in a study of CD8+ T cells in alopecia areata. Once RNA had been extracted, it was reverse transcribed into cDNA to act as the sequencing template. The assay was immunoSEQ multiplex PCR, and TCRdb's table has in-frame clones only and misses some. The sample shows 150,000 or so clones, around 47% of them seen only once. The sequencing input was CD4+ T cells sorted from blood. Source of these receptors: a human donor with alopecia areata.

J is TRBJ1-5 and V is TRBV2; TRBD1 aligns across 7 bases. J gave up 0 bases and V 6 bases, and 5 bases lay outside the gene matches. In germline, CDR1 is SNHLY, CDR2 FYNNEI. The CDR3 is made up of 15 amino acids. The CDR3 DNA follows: TGTGCCAGCAGAACAGGGGCCCTTAGCAATCAGCCCCAGCATTTT. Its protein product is CASRTGALSNQPQHF.

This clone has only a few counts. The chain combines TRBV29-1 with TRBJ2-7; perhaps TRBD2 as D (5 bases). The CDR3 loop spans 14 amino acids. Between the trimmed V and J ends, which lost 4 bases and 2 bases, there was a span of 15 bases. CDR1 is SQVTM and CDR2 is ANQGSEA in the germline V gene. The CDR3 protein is CSVGGLGQTYEQYF. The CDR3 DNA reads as TGCAGCGTTGGCGGGTTAGGGCAAACCTACGAGCAGTACTTC.

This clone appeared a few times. CDR3 DNA sequence: TGCAGCGTGAGCCACGGAATGAACACTGAAGCTTTCTTT. Amino acid sequence: CSVSHGMNTEAFF. The genes are TRBV29-1 and TRBJ1-1; D unresolved. The CDR3 totals 13 residues. Looked up from germline, CDR1 is SQVTM and CDR2 is ANQGSEA. Trimming shortened V by 6 bases and J by 0 bases, and 11 bases separated the two germline ends.

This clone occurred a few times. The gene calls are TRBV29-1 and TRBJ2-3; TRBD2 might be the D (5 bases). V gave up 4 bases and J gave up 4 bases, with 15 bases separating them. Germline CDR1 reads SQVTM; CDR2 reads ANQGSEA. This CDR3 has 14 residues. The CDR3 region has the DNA TGCAGCGTTGGGAGGCTAACCGGGGCAGATACGCAGTATTTT. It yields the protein CSVGRLTGADTQYF.

The CDR3 loop is CASSPSGTGRNTIYF. CDR3 in DNA: TGCGCCAGCAGCCCTTCAGGGACAGGTCGAAACACCATATATTTT. The chain has TRBV4-1 and TRBJ1-3, with 8 bases lining up with TRBD1. The germline CDR1 and CDR2 sequences are MGHRA and YSYEKL. Losses at the gene ends were 4 bases for V and 5 bases for J; bases not matched to a gene: 7. This CDR3 has 15 amino acids.

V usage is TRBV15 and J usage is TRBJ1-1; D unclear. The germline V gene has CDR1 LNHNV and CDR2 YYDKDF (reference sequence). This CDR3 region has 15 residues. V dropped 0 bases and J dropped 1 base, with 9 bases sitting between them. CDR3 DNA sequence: TGTGCCACCAGCAGAGAAGAGTGGTGGAACACTGAAGCTTTCTTT. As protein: CATSREEWWNTEAFF. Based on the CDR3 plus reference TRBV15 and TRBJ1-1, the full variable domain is DAMVIQNPRYQVTQFGKPVTLSCSQTLNHNVMYWYQQKSSQAPKLLFHYYDKDFNNEADTPDNFQSRRPNTSFCFLDIRSPGLGDTAMYLCATSREEWWNTEAFFGQGTRLTVV.

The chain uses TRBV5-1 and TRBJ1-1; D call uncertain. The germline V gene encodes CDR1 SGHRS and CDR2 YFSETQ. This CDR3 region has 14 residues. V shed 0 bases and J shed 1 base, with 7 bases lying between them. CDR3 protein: CASSLDRRNTEAFF. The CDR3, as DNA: TGCGCCAGCAGCTTGGATCGGCGGAACACTGAAGCTTTCTTT.

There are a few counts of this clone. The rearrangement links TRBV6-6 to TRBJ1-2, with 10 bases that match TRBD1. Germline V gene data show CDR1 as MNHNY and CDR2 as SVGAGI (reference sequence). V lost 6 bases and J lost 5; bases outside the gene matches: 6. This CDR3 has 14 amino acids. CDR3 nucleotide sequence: TGTGCCAGCAGGCGACAGGGGGCAGATTATGGCTACACCTTC. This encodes CASRRQGADYGYTF.

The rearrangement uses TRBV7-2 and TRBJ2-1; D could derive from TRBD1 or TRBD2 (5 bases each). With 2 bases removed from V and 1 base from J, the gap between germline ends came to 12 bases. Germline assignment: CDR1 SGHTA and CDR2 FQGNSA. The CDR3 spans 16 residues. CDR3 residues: CASSLWGSGSYNEQFF. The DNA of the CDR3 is TGTGCCAGCAGCTTATGGGGGAGCGGTTCCTACAATGAGCAGTTCTTC.

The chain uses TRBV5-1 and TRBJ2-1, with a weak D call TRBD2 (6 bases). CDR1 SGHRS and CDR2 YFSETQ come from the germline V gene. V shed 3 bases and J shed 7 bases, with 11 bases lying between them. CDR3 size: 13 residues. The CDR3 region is CASSWGVPNEQFF. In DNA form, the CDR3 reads TGCGCCAGCAGCTGGGGGGTCCCGAATGAGCAGTTCTTC. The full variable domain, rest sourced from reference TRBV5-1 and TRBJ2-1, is KAGVTQTPRYLIKTRGQQVTLSCSPISGHRSVSWYQQTPGQGLQFLFEYFSETQRNKGNFPGRFSGRQFSNSRSEMNVSTLELGDSALYLCASSWGVPNEQFFGPGTRLTVL.

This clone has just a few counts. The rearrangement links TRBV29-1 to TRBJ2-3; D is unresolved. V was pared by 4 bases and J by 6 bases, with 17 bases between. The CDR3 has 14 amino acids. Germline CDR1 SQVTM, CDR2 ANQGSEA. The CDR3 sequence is CSVVDHPGRDTQYF. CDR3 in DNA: TGCAGCGTTGTCGATCACCCCGGTAGGGATACGCAGTATTTT.